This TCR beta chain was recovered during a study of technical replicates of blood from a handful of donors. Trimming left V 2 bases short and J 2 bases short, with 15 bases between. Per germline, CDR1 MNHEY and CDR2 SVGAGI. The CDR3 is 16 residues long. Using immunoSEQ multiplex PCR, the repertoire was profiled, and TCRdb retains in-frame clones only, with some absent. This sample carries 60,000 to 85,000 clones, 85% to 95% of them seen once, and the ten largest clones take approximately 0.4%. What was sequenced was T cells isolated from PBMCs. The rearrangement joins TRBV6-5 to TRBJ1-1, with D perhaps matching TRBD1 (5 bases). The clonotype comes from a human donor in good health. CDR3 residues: CASSYDPPGVNTEAFF. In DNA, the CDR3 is TGTGCCAGCAGTTACGACCCCCCGGGGGTTAACACTGAAGCTTTCTTT.